The 24 T cell receptor beta chains in this list originate from one sample, sequenced in a study of T cells in Graves' hyperthyroidism and ophthalmopathy. Template material for amplifying TCR beta CDR3 regions consisted of RNA transcripts. The study used the HTBI primer set for a first-round RT-PCR of the TCR CDR3. TCRdb passed the multiplex PCR reads through MiXCR, listing each CDR3 protein once. Of hundreds of thousands of distinct CDR3 sequences in the sample, about 13% were seen once. Material: blood. The receptors stem from a woman younger than 35 with Graves' hyperthyroidism.

This clonotype was found many times. This chain uses TRBV7-8 with TRBJ1-1; possible D gene TRBD1, 6 bases. The CDR3 contains 16 residues. The germline V gene encodes CDR1 SGHVS and CDR2 FQNEAQ. V dropped 1 base and J dropped 0 bases, with 12 bases sitting between them. Written as DNA, the CDR3 is TGTGCCAGCAGCTTAGTGAGGACAGCCATGAACACTGAAGCTTTCTTT. Translation gives CASSLVRTAMNTEAFF.

This clonotype was recorded a few times. The rearrangement joins TRBV7-8 to TRBJ2-1, with TRBD2 matching 10 bases. This CDR3 region has 20 residues. Germline CDR1 is SGHVS and CDR2 is FQNEAQ. The V and J ends lost 5 bases and 0 bases, in that order; junction bases with no gene match: 16. This chain's CDR3 is CASSPRIAGGSKSSYNEQFF. The CDR3 DNA reads TGTGCCAGCAGCCCCCGGATAGCGGGGGGCTCAAAAAGCTCCTACAATGAGCAGTTCTTC.

About this clonotype: A much larger clone differs from this one at a single base, so this may be a read error. The chain links TRBV9 to TRBJ2-5; D possibly corresponds to TRBD1 (5 bases). This CDR3 is 15 amino acids long. CDR1 and CDR2 (germline): SGDLS, YYNGEE. This chain's CDR3 is CASSGRKDTQGTQYF. As DNA, the CDR3 is TGTGCCAGCAGCGGAAGGAAGGACACGCAAGGGACCCAGTACTTC.

This clonotype was seen many times. CDR3 in amino acids: CASTPDEAVREKLFF. CDR3 sequence (DNA): TGCGCCAGCACACCTGATGAGGCGGTACGGGAAAAACTGTTTTTT. V is TRBV4-3 and J is TRBJ1-4; D is ambiguous. CDR3 length: 15 residues. Deletions cut 7 bases from V and 8 bases from J, with 20 bases between. Germline V CDR1 and CDR2: LGHNA, YSLEER.

This clonotype showed up just a few times. The rearrangement joins TRBV10-3 to TRBJ2-1; a possible D gene is TRBD1 (6 bases). CDR3 length: 16 residues. Looked up from germline, CDR1 is ENHRY and CDR2 is SYGVKD. V lost 5 bases to trimming and J lost 5 bases, with 19 bases between them. CDR3 nucleotides: TGTGCCATCAGTAGTTCCAGTCAGGGGAATAACAATGAGCAGTTCTTC. Translation: CAISSSSQGNNNEQFF.

This clonotype was counted many times. The gene calls are TRBV5-6 and TRBJ2-7; 8 bases fit TRBD1. Germline V gene lookup returns CDR1 SGHDT and CDR2 YYEEEE. CDR3 length equals 14 residues. The ends lost 0 bases at V and 4 bases at J; junction bases unmatched: 3. CDR3 amino acids: CASSLAQGAYEQYF. CDR3 coding DNA: TGTGCCAGCAGCTTGGCGCAGGGGGCATACGAGCAGTACTTC.

The chain couples TRBV4-3 to TRBJ1-2; D ambiguous. CDR3 length equals 13 residues. Germline loops: CDR1 LGHNA, CDR2 YSLEER. V lost 1 base and J lost 3, with 6 bases in between. CDR3 in amino acids: CASSQVPDYGYTF. CDR3 DNA sequence: TGCGCCAGCAGCCAAGTTCCTGACTATGGCTACACCTTC.

In its sample, this clonotype was seen a few times. Just one base apart from a much larger clone, this may be a read error. The chain has TRBV28 and TRBJ1-1, with 7 bases identical to TRBD1. Looked up from germline, CDR1 is MDHEN and CDR2 is SYDVKM. The J segment lost 7 bases and the V segment lost 8 bases, leaving 7 bases of the junction unmatched. The CDR3 length is 12 residues. The CDR3 is CASGSGTDEAFF. The CDR3 region has the DNA TGTGCCAGCGGTAGCGGGACAGATGAAGCTTTCTTT.

This clonotype was observed many times. The rearrangement links TRBV5-5 to TRBJ2-5; the match to TRBD1 covers 8 bases. The V gene end was trimmed by 1 base and the J gene end by 4 bases; junction bases not matched to a gene: 6. This CDR3 has 15 residues. The germline V gene has CDR1 SGHKS and CDR2 YYEKEE (reference sequence). Here the CDR3 DNA reads TGTGCCAGCAGCTTGCTCTGGGGGACAGGAGAGACCCAGTACTTC. Translation gives CASSLLWGTGETQYF. The complete variable domain, with remaining parts taken from reference TRBV5-5 and TRBJ2-5, reads DAGVTQSPTHLIKTRGQQVTLRCSPISGHKSVSWYQQVLGQGPQFIFQYYEKEERGRGNFPDRFSARQFPNYSSELNVNALLLGDSALYLCASSLLWGTGETQYFGPGTRLLVL.

This clonotype was counted between two and nine times. The V and J genes are TRBV7-2 and TRBJ1-3, with no clear D. V lost 3 bases, J lost 0 bases, and 9 bases lay in between. The CDR3 consists of 15 residues. Germline loops: CDR1 SGHTA, CDR2 FQGNSA. CDR3 nucleotide sequence: TGTGCCAGCAGCTTTCGACTGTCCTCTGGAAACACCATATATTTT. It encodes CASSFRLSSGNTIYF.

The rearrangement links TRBV5-1 to TRBJ1-4; 11 positions agree with TRBD1. V trimming: 4 bases; J trimming: 3 bases; junction bases outside the gene matches: 8. CDR3 length equals 17 residues. Germline V CDR1 and CDR2: SGHRS, YFSETQ. The CDR3 sequence is CASSPGQGAYPNEKLFF. For the CDR3, the DNA is TGCGCCAGCAGCCCTGGACAGGGGGCTTACCCTAATGAAAAACTGTTTTTT.

This clonotype was counted ten times or more. V gene TRBV20-1 combines with J gene TRBJ2-1; D is unresolved. The V end was cut by 7 bases, the J end by 1 base, with 11 bases between. This CDR3 is 13 amino acids long. Germline CDR1 and CDR2: DFQATT and SNEGSKA (reference sequence). The CDR3 sequence is CSGVFGSYNEQFF. The CDR3 DNA is TGCAGTGGGGTGTTTGGATCCTACAATGAGCAGTTCTTC.

This clonotype was detected ten times or more. This rearrangement joins TRBV18 to TRBJ1-5; 10 bases match TRBD1. The germline gives CDR1 KGHSH, CDR2 LQKENI. Trimming at V came to 10 bases and at J to 2 bases, leaving 5 bases not matched to a gene. There are 14 residues in the CDR3. The CDR3 nucleotides read TGTGCCACCGCGACAGGGGGCGGCAATCAGCCCCAGCATTTT. As protein: CATATGGGNQPQHF.

This chain connects TRBV5-1 to TRBJ2-3; 10 bases are shared with TRBD2. Germline-derived CDR1 and CDR2 are SGHRS and YFSETQ. V trimming: 4 bases; J trimming: 5 bases; junction bases outside the gene matches: 7. This CDR3 comprises 15 residues. Here the CDR3 DNA reads TGCGCCAGCAGCCAAGAATGGACTAGCGGAGATACGCAGTATTTT. As protein: CASSQEWTSGDTQYF.

This clonotype was picked up many times. The chain employs TRBV7-2 and TRBJ2-7; D gene uncertain. This CDR3 comprises 14 residues. V was clipped by 4 bases and J by 3 bases, with 13 bases between them. The germline gives CDR1 SGHTA, CDR2 FQGNSA. CDR3 DNA sequence: TGTGCCAGCAGCTATAGTAATCGGATCTACGAGCAGTACTTC. This gives the protein CASSYSNRIYEQYF.

This clonotype came up many times. The gene calls are TRBV2 and TRBJ1-5; D unclear. V was pared by 6 bases and J by 2 bases, with 8 bases between. CDR3 length equals 13 residues. Germline CDR1 is SNHLY and CDR2 is FYNNEI. The CDR3 reads CASRGEGNQPQHF. CDR3 coding DNA: TGTGCCAGCAGGGGTGAAGGCAATCAGCCCCAGCATTTT. Drawing the rest from reference TRBV2 and TRBJ1-5, the complete variable domain is EPEVTQTPSHQVTQMGQEVILRCVPISNHLYFYWYRQILGQKVEFLVSFYNNEISEKSEIFDDQFSVERPDGSNFTLKIRSTKLEDSAMYFCASRGEGNQPQHFGDGTRLSIL.

This clonotype was observed many times. The chain carries TRBV18 and TRBJ1-1, with 7 bases fitting TRBD1. The CDR3 sequence is 14 residues long. Per the germline V gene, CDR1 is KGHSH and CDR2 is LQKENI. The trim removed 6 bases at V and 5 bases at J, leaving 9 bases unmatched. In DNA form, the CDR3 reads TGTGCCAGCTCCCCTGAGACAGGGCGGACTGAAGCTTTCTTT. It is translated as CASSPETGRTEAFF.

The table lists this clonotype with many counts. J is TRBJ2-1 and V is TRBV27; TRBD2 aligns across 9 bases. The CDR3 loop spans 17 amino acids. V trimming: 7 bases; J trimming: 1 base; junction bases outside the gene matches: 11. Germline-derived CDR1 and CDR2 are MNHEY and SMNVEV (reference sequence). CDR3 amino acids: CASTPTPGLASYNEQFF. In DNA, the CDR3 is TGTGCCAGCACCCCAACCCCCGGACTAGCGTCCTACAATGAGCAGTTCTTC.

This clonotype was seen many times. The gene calls are TRBV6-1 and TRBJ2-2; 13 bases are shared with TRBD2. This CDR3 spans 17 amino acids. The J segment lost 1 base and the V segment lost 7 bases, leaving 6 bases of the junction unmatched. Germline CDR1 and CDR2: MNHNS and SASEGT. The CDR3, as DNA: TGTGCCAGCACCACGAGACTAGCGGGGGGGAACACCGGGGAGCTGTTTTTT. Translation gives CASTTRLAGGNTGELFF.

This clonotype was recorded many times. CDR3 bases: TGCAGTGCTCCGAATCGACCGGGACAGGGGGAAGGCTACACCTTC. This codes for CSAPNRPGQGEGYTF. V is TRBV20-1 and J is TRBJ1-2, with 11 bases matching TRBD1. The junction had 13 bases not matched to a gene; V was cut back by 5 bases and J by 8 bases. This CDR3 comprises 15 residues. Germline CDR1 is DFQATT and CDR2 is SNEGSKA (reference sequence).

This clonotype was observed at least ten times. The rearrangement joins TRBV30 to TRBJ1-5, with a tentative D call TRBD1 (6 bases). Germline CDR1 reads GTSNPN; CDR2 reads SVGIG (reference sequence). The CDR3 spans 16 residues. V dropped 0 bases and J dropped 2 bases, with 14 bases sitting between them. CDR3 sequence: CAWSVLGAGGNQPQHF. CDR3 nucleotides: TGTGCCTGGAGTGTGTTGGGGGCAGGAGGCAATCAGCCCCAGCATTTT.

This clonotype showed up many times. The V gene is TRBV9, the J gene TRBJ1-1; possibly TRBD1 for D (5 bases). The length of the CDR3 is 18 residues. Germline assignment: CDR1 SGDLS and CDR2 YYNGEE. The V gene lost 3 bases and the J gene lost 1 base, with 22 bases spanning the gap. This CDR3 is CASSAPTTGGTWNTEAFF. CDR3 coding DNA: TGTGCCAGCAGCGCTCCCACCACCGGGGGGACGTGGAACACTGAAGCTTTCTTT. The full variable domain, with the rest looked up from reference TRBV9 and TRBJ1-1, is DSGVTQTPKHLITATGQRVTLRCSPRSGDLSVYWYQQSLDQGLQFLIQYYNGEERAKGNILERFSAQQFPDLHSELNLSSLELGDSALYFCASSAPTTGGTWNTEAFFGQGTRLTVV.

This clonotype was seen ten or more times. This chain links TRBV2 with TRBJ1-2; D perhaps matches TRBD1 (5 bases). The CDR3 runs to 15 residues. Germline V gene data show CDR1 as SNHLY and CDR2 as FYNNEI. Between the trimmed V and J ends, which lost 1 base and 2 bases, there was a span of 11 bases. The CDR3 bases are TGTGCCAGCAGTGAAGAAAAGGGGCCAAACTATGGCTACACCTTC. Its translation is CASSEEKGPNYGYTF.

The V gene is TRBV6-1, the J gene TRBJ1-1; possibly TRBD1 for D (6 bases). This CDR3 contains 15 residues. Germline V CDR1 and CDR2: MNHNS, SASEGT. Deletions cut 6 bases from V and 7 bases from J, with 21 bases between. The CDR3 spells CASRYRDNKRNEAFF. The CDR3 DNA is TGTGCCAGCAGATACCGGGACAACAAAAGGAATGAAGCTTTCTTT.